What follows are 16 T cell receptor beta chains derived from one specimen sequenced in a study of beta chain features in type 1 diabetes. The antigens these receptors bind are not known. The isolated RNA, all of it, was reverse transcribed, so expressed TCRB transcripts were what got sequenced. TCRdb's table, derived via immunoSEQ multiplex PCR, lists solely in-frame clones and lacks some. The sample lists more than 95,000 clones, roughly a sixth occurring once. Findings of the study overall: Within each of all four CD4+ subsets, Type 1 diabetes patients had TCRB CDR3s that were moderately but significantly shorter.

Sequenced sample: central memory CD4+ T cells from blood. The source of these receptors is a man aged 18 to 30 with type 1 diabetes.

The chain is built from TRBV5-1 and TRBJ2-3, with TRBD1 identical over 9 bases. The CDR3 has 14 amino acids. The junction had 4 bases not matched to a gene; V was cut back by 5 bases and J by 3 bases. Germline lookup yields CDR1 SGHRS and CDR2 YFSETQ. DNA for the CDR3: TGCGCCAGCAGGACGACAGGGGGGACAGATACGCAGTATTTT. Its protein product is CASRTTGGTDTQYF.

A few counts support this clone. V is TRBV5-6 and J is TRBJ2-7; 10 nucleotides align to TRBD2. The CDR3 has 14 residues. The J segment lost 5 bases and the V segment lost 3 bases, leaving 5 bases of the junction unmatched. From germline, CDR1 is SGHDT and CDR2 YYEEEE. The CDR3 spells CASSYPGLANEQYF. CDR3 sequence (DNA): TGTGCCAGCAGCTACCCGGGACTAGCGAACGAGCAGTACTTC.

This chain uses TRBV9 with TRBJ1-6; TRBD1 matches at 8 bases. The germline gives CDR1 SGDLS, CDR2 YYNGEE. The V and J ends lost 3 bases and 16 bases, in that order; junction bases with no gene match: 6. This CDR3 region has 12 residues. In nucleotides, the CDR3 is TGTGCCAGCAGCGCTGGACAGGGAATACTCCACTTT. Translating gives CASSAGQGILHF. The full variable domain, with the rest looked up from reference TRBV9 and TRBJ1-6, is DSGVTQTPKHLITATGQRVTLRCSPRSGDLSVYWYQQSLDQGLQFLIQYYNGEERAKGNILERFSAQQFPDLHSELNLSSLELGDSALYFCASSAGQGILHFGNGTRLTVT.

The chain combines TRBV9 with TRBJ2-1, with 7 bases lining up with TRBD2. There are 15 residues in the CDR3. Germline lookup yields CDR1 SGDLS and CDR2 YYNGEE. The V segment lost 1 base and the J segment 2 bases; nucleotides outside the gene matches: 3. Here the CDR3 DNA reads TGTGCCAGCAGCGTACTAGCGGAGACCTACAATGAGCAGTTCTTC. This encodes CASSVLAETYNEQFF.

This clone was recorded a few times. J is TRBJ2-7 and V is TRBV29-1; no clear D. Germline V CDR1 and CDR2: SQVTM, ANQGSEA. The V end lost 5 bases, the J end lost 2 bases, and 13 bases lay between the germline ends. The CDR3 has 13 residues. The CDR3 loop reads CSVLFGQTYEQYF. CDR3 nucleotide sequence: TGCAGCGTTCTTTTCGGGCAGACCTACGAGCAGTACTTC.

This clone was seen more than once but under ten times. This rearrangement joins TRBV7-2 to TRBJ1-1; D gene uncertain. CDR1 and CDR2 from the germline V gene are SGHTA and FQGNSA. The CDR3 is 14 residues long. V shed 4 bases and J shed 4 bases, with 13 bases lying between them. The CDR3 loop is CASSSDGWGTEAFF. Here the CDR3 DNA reads TGTGCCAGCAGCTCGGACGGATGGGGCACTGAAGCTTTCTTT. The complete variable domain, with remaining parts taken from reference TRBV7-2 and TRBJ1-1, reads GAGVSQSPSNKVTEKGKDVELRCDPISGHTALYWYRQSLGQGLEFLIYFQGNSAPDKSGLPSDRFSAERTGGSVSTLTIQRTQQEDSAVYLCASSSDGWGTEAFFGQGTRLTVV.

This clone was observed a few times. The rearrangement joins TRBV2 to TRBJ2-7; 8 nucleotides match TRBD1. V shed 1 base and J 5 bases; nucleotides not matched to a gene: 4. Germline CDR1 SNHLY, CDR2 FYNNEI. The CDR3 consists of 14 residues. The DNA for the CDR3 is TGTGCCAGCAGTGAAGGGACAGGGCGGGACGAGCAGTACTTC. Translated, it gives CASSEGTGRDEQYF.

This clone was seen only a few times. The CDR3 sequence is CSVELGQGGSGNQPQHF. Written as DNA, the CDR3 is TGCAGCGTTGAGCTTGGACAGGGGGGGTCGGGCAATCAGCCCCAGCATTTT. The V gene is TRBV29-1, the J gene TRBJ1-5, with 10 bases matching TRBD1. V was clipped by 3 bases and J by 2 bases; unmatched bases: 10. From germline, CDR1 is SQVTM and CDR2 ANQGSEA. The length of the CDR3 is 17 residues.

This clone has only a few counts. The CDR3, as DNA: TGTGCCAGCAGCTTCATGACTTTGGCGGAGACCCAGTACTTC. Amino acid sequence: CASSFMTLAETQYF. The chain recombines TRBV7-6 with TRBJ2-5; D not certain. Trimming left V 3 bases short and J 5 bases short, with 13 bases between. This CDR3 is built from 14 residues. CDR1 and CDR2 from the germline V gene are SGHVS and FNYEAQ.

Worth noting for this clone: This may stem from a read error, because a much larger clone lies one nucleotide away. Distinct nucleotide sequences in the sample also encode this CDR3. The V and J genes are TRBV18 and TRBJ2-7; no definite D call. V gave up 2 bases and J gave up 0 bases, with 5 bases separating them. The CDR3 has 13 amino acids. Per the germline V gene, CDR1 is KGHSH and CDR2 is LQKENI. For the CDR3, the DNA is TGTGCCAGCTCACCAGCGAGCTCCTACGAGCAGTACTTC. Its protein product is CASSPASSYEQYF.

The gene calls are TRBV19 and TRBJ2-7; the D gene is possibly TRBD1 (5 bases). The germline V gene encodes CDR1 LNHDA and CDR2 SQIVND (reference sequence). The CDR3 contains 15 residues. The germline V and J ends were trimmed by 11 bases and 3 bases, with 23 bases remaining between them. CDR3 residues: CASTDTPGGHYEQYF. Here the CDR3 DNA reads TGTGCCTCGACAGACACTCCTGGCGGCCACTACGAGCAGTACTTC.

This clone came up a few times. The chain uses TRBV27 and TRBJ2-7; D is ambiguous. Germline V lookup: CDR1 MNHEY, CDR2 SMNVEV (reference sequence). CDR3 length: 14 residues. The V and J ends lost 7 bases and 4 bases respectively, with 17 bases between them. The CDR3: CASISYLLRYEQYF. The CDR3 DNA is TGTGCCAGCATAAGCTACTTGTTAAGGTACGAGCAGTACTTC.

Comment on this clone: Other DNA sequences in the same sample also yield this CDR3. CDR3 sequence: CASRYQETQYF. The CDR3, as DNA: TGTGCCAGCAGGTACCAAGAGACCCAGTACTTC. The chain couples TRBV2 to TRBJ2-5; D unresolved. The CDR3 runs 11 residues. Germline-derived CDR1 and CDR2 are SNHLY and FYNNEI. The V end lost 6 bases, the J end lost 0 bases, and 2 bases lay between the germline ends.

This clone has just a few counts. The chain links TRBV11-2 to TRBJ2-5; TRBD1 aligns across 10 bases. The germline V gene has CDR1 SGHAT and CDR2 FQNNGV. V lost 6 bases and J lost 4; bases outside the gene matches: 5. The CDR3 spans 14 residues. This chain's CDR3 is CASRKDRGPETQYF. The CDR3 DNA reads TGTGCCAGCAGGAAAGACAGGGGGCCAGAGACCCAGTACTTC.

This clone was seen repeatedly, ten times or more. V and J are TRBV18 and TRBJ2-1, with D maybe TRBD2 (5 bases). The CDR3 totals 12 residues. Trimming shortened V by 3 bases and J by 9 bases, and 9 bases separated the two germline ends. CDR1 and CDR2 from the germline V gene are KGHSH and LQKENI. The CDR3 coding sequence is TGTGCCAGCTCACCTCTCCGGGGTGAGCAGTTCTTC. Protein product: CASSPLRGEQFF. Using reference TRBV18 and TRBJ2-1 for the parts outside the CDR3, the full variable domain is NAGVMQNPRHLVRRRGQEARLRCSPMKGHSHVYWYRQLPEEGLKFMVYLQKENIIDESGMPKERFSAEFPKEGPSILRIQQVVRGDSAAYFCASSPLRGEQFFGPGTRLTVL.

This clone was observed a handful of times. This rearrangement joins TRBV29-1 to TRBJ2-3; D gene ambiguous. The CDR3 spans 13 residues. Trimming removed 3 bases at V and 6 bases at J, with 13 bases between. Per the germline V gene, CDR1 is SQVTM and CDR2 is ANQGSEA. This CDR3 is CSVDYSSGDTQYF. Here the CDR3 DNA reads TGCAGCGTTGACTACTCCTCCGGCGATACGCAGTATTTT.